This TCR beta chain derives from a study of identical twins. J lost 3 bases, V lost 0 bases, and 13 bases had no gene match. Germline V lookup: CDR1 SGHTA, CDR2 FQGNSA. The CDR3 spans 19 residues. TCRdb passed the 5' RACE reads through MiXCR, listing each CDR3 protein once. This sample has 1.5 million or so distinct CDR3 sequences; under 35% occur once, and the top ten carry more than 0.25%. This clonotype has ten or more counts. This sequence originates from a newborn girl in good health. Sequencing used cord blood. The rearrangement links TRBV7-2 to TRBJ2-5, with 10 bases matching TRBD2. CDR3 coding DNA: TGTGCCAGCAGCTTAGCTTCTAGCGGGGGCTCATTTCGCGAAGAGACCCAGTACTTC. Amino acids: CASSLASSGGSFREETQYF.